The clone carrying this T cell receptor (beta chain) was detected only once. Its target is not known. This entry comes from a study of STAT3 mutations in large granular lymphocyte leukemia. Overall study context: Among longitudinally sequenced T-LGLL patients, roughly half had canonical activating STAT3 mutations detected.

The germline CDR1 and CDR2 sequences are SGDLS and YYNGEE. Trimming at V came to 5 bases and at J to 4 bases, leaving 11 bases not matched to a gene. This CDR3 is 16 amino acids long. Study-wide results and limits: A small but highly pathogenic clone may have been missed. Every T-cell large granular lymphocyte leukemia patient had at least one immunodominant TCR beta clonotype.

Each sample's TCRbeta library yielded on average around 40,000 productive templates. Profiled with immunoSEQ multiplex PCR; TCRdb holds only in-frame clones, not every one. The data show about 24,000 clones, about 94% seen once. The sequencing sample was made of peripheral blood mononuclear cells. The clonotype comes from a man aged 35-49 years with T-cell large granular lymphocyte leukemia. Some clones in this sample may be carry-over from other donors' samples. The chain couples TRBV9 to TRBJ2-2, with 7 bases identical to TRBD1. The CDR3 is CASRAHRGPSTGELFF. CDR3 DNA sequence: TGTGCCAGCAGGGCCCACAGGGGTCCGAGCACCGGGGAGCTGTTTTTT.